This T cell receptor beta chain was identified during a study of identical twins. One entry per CDR3 protein results from TCRdb running MiXCR on the 5' RACE reads. The table has 250,000 to 300,000 distinct CDR3 sequences, approximately 8.6% seen once. This clonotype was seen at least ten times. Germline-derived CDR1 and CDR2 are SEHNR and FQNEAQ (reference sequence). The CDR3 is 14 residues long. Trimming took off 4 bases at V and 3 bases at J, with 13 bases between the two ends. This same sample was also part of a study on yellow fever vaccine responses in identical twins.

Specimen: CD8+ T cells sorted from blood. The chain has TRBV7-9 and TRBJ2-7; D assignment may be TRBD1 or TRBD2 (6 bases each). This TCR was sampled from a woman younger than 30 in good health. CDR3 nucleotides: TGTGCCAGCAGCTCCGGAGGGGGGTTCTACGAGCAGTACTTC. Translating gives CASSSGGGFYEQYF.